This T cell receptor (beta chain) was captured in a study of CXCR3 chemokines and chemotherapy response in bladder cancer. CDR3 length: 16 residues. The junction had 7 bases not matched to a gene; V was cut back by 4 bases and J by 0 bases. CDR1 is SGHNT and CDR2 is YYREEE in the germline V gene (reference sequence). This clonotype occurred many times. TCRdb used MiXCR to reprocess the PCR reads, holding one entry per CDR3 protein. Among 8,600 or so distinct CDR3 sequences listed, 23% were seen once. The sample was acquired from a patient whose treatment included neoadjuvant chemotherapy. The V and J genes are TRBV5-4 and TRBJ1-3; 7 bases are a match to TRBD1. This clonotype originated in a human donor with bladder cancer that did not respond to neoadjuvant chemotherapy. The CDR3 protein is CASSNDRVRSGNTIYF. CDR3 coding DNA: TGTGCCAGCAGCAACGACAGGGTTCGCTCTGGAAACACCATATATTTT.